One and the same sample provided the 19 T cell receptor beta chains below, sequenced in a study of T cell repertoires in cytomegalovirus infection. Their target antigens are unknown. One entry per CDR3 protein, called by TCRdb with MiXCR from the reads. This table holds around 800,000 distinct CDR3 sequences, around a third found once. The sequenced sample was cultured CD8+ T cells from PBMCs, obtained from culture after CMV antigen stimulation. All receptors derive from a human donor in good health (CMV status not recorded). Some clones in this sample may be carry-over from other donors' samples.

This clonotype turned up a few times. This chain joins TRBV2 and TRBJ1-1; D not resolved. Germline CDR1 and CDR2: SNHLY and FYNNEI. V was trimmed by 5 bases and J by 6 bases, leaving 16 bases between them. CDR3 size: 14 residues. CDR3 protein: CASSRNPAWPEAFF. CDR3 DNA sequence: TGTGCCAGCAGTCGGAACCCGGCGTGGCCTGAAGCTTTCTTT. The variable domain in full, completed from reference TRBV2 and TRBJ1-1, reads EPEVTQTPSHQVTQMGQEVILRCVPISNHLYFYWYRQILGQKVEFLVSFYNNEISEKSEIFDDQFSVERPDGSNFTLKIRSTKLEDSAMYFCASSRNPAWPEAFFGQGTRLTVV.

This clonotype was seen a few times. CDR3 region: CASSLRGFGAYEQFF. CDR3 DNA sequence: TGTGCCAGCAGCTTGAGGGGTTTTGGTGCGTATGAGCAGTTCTTC. The V and J genes are TRBV27 and TRBJ2-1; D possibly uses TRBD1 or TRBD2 (5 bases each). With 6 bases removed from V and 8 bases from J, the gap between germline ends came to 20 bases. Germline CDR1 and CDR2: MNHEY and SMNVEV (reference sequence). CDR3 size: 15 residues.

This chain links TRBV5-1 with TRBJ2-1; 8 bases line up with TRBD2. J gave up 0 bases and V 4 bases, and 18 bases lay outside the gene matches. Germline V gene sequence: CDR1 SGHRS, CDR2 YFSETQ. The CDR3 contains 20 residues. The CDR3 protein is CASSQGLSGAYVSSYNEQFF. In nucleotides, the CDR3 is TGCGCCAGCAGCCAAGGGCTTAGCGGGGCCTACGTAAGCTCCTACAATGAGCAGTTCTTC.

V usage is TRBV15 and J usage is TRBJ1-1; D perhaps matches TRBD1 (5 bases). Germline V gene sequence: CDR1 LNHNV, CDR2 YYDKDF (reference sequence). CDR3 length: 12 amino acids. Trimming stripped 3 bases from V and 6 bases from J, with 8 bases between. The DNA for the CDR3 is TGTGCCACCAGCAGGGGGGGGGCTGAAGCTTTCTTT. It is translated as CATSRGGAEAFF.

This clonotype was detected a few times. The chain combines TRBV7-9 with TRBJ1-4; D is ambiguous. Trimming shortened V by 5 bases and J by 0 bases, and 4 bases separated the two germline ends. Germline CDR1 and CDR2: SEHNR and FQNEAQ (reference sequence). The length of the CDR3 is 13 residues. The CDR3 coding sequence is TGTGCCAGCAGCAAGCCAACTAATGAAAAACTGTTTTTT. Amino acids: CASSKPTNEKLFF.

This clonotype came up a few times. This sequence joins TRBV6-4 and TRBJ1-1; D remains ambiguous. CDR3 length: 14 amino acids. CDR1 is MRHNA, CDR2 SNTAGT, per germline. With 8 bases removed from V and 3 bases from J, the gap between germline ends came to 16 bases. The CDR3 loop is CASRPFDTYTEAFF. CDR3 nucleotide sequence: TGTGCCAGCCGACCGTTTGACACCTACACTGAAGCTTTCTTT.

This clonotype showed up many times. This rearrangement joins TRBV12-3 or TRBV12-4 to TRBJ1-6; 7 nucleotides line up with TRBD1. Losses at the gene ends were 6 bases for V and 0 bases for J; bases not matched to a gene: 11. The CDR3 consists of 18 residues. For the CDR3, the DNA is TGTGCCAGCAGACCCCGGGACAGTCGGGCCTCCTATAATTCACCCCTCCACTTT. Residues: CASRPRDSRASYNSPLHF.

This clonotype was seen only a few times. The chain is built from TRBV6-1 and TRBJ2-7; unclear D gene. Looked up from germline, CDR1 is MNHNS and CDR2 is SASEGT. Trimming removed 1 base at V and 5 bases at J, with 12 bases between. CDR3 length: 14 amino acids. The CDR3, as DNA: TGTGCCAGCAGTGAAGGCAGAGTGATAAACGAGCAGTACTTC. Translation: CASSEGRVINEQYF.

This clonotype has just a few counts. The chain recombines TRBV19 with TRBJ1-5, with D tentatively TRBD1 (6 bases). Trimming shortened V by 0 bases and J by 9 bases, and 15 bases separated the two germline ends. CDR3 size: 15 residues. Germline V gene lookup returns CDR1 LNHDA and CDR2 SQIVND (reference sequence). For the CDR3, the DNA is TGTGCCAGTAGTATAGACGGGGACGGGACATGGCCCCAGCATTTT. The encoded protein is CASSIDGDGTWPQHF. The whole variable domain, remainder taken from reference TRBV19 and TRBJ1-5, is DGGITQSPKYLFRKEGQNVTLSCEQNLNHDAMYWYRQDPGQGLRLIYYSQIVNDFQKGDIAEGYSVSREKKESFPLTVTSAQKNPTAFYLCASSIDGDGTWPQHFGDGTRLSIL.

This chain joins TRBV7-2 and TRBJ2-3; D not certain. V lost 3 bases and J 0 bases, leaving 13 bases between the germline ends. CDR3 size: 16 residues. CDR1 and CDR2 from the germline V gene are SGHTA and FQGNSA. The CDR3, as DNA: TGTGCCAGCAGCTTGAAGGCGGATGCTAGCACAGATACGCAGTATTTT. Protein: CASSLKADASTDTQYF.

Only a few counts were recorded for this clonotype. The rearrangement uses TRBV3-1 and TRBJ2-3; 7 nucleotides align to TRBD2. Per germline, CDR1 LGHDT and CDR2 YNNKEL (reference sequence). The CDR3 is 17 residues long. After removal of 0 bases from V and 6 bases from J, the junction contained 12 bases not matched to a gene. The CDR3 region is CASSQDWGGASEDTQYF. The CDR3 region has the DNA TGTGCCAGCAGCCAAGATTGGGGGGGAGCCTCGGAGGATACGCAGTATTTT.

V gene TRBV6-6 combines with J gene TRBJ2-7, with D unclear. The germline V and J ends were trimmed by 8 bases and 2 bases, with 25 bases remaining between them. CDR3 length: 17 residues. CDR1 is MNHNY and CDR2 is SVGAGI in the germline V gene (reference sequence). The CDR3 sequence: CASRVGPYGIAPYEQYV. The DNA for the CDR3 is TGTGCCAGCCGAGTCGGACCCTATGGGATCGCCCCCTACGAGCAGTACGTC.

This clonotype was counted many times. The chain has TRBV7-9 and TRBJ2-7, with D maybe TRBD1 (6 bases). CDR1 is SEHNR and CDR2 is FQNEAQ in the germline V gene (reference sequence). V gave up 1 base and J gave up 2 bases, with 15 bases separating them. The CDR3 has 16 amino acids. The DNA of the CDR3 is TGTGCCAGCAGCTTAGGAGGTGCGGCAGGGGCCTACGAGCAGTACGTC. Translating gives CASSLGGAAGAYEQYV.

There are a few counts of this clonotype. The chain combines TRBV18 with TRBJ2-5, with D perhaps TRBD2 (5 bases). The CDR3 length is 11 residues. The germline V gene has CDR1 KGHSH and CDR2 LQKENI. V shed 5 bases and J shed 7 bases, with 8 bases lying between them. In DNA, the CDR3 is TGTGCCAGCTCAGACCGGGGGACCCAGTACTTC. Translating gives CASSDRGTQYF.

This clonotype was recorded at least ten times. The rearrangement links TRBV11-1 to TRBJ2-1, with 8 bases that match TRBD2. The length of the CDR3 is 14 residues. The V segment lost 3 bases and the J segment 9 bases; nucleotides outside the gene matches: 7. CDR1 SGHAT and CDR2 FQDESV come from the germline V gene (reference sequence). CDR3 bases: TGTGCCAGCAGCTTGGGCGGGGGGAGAGTTGAGCAGTTCTTC. As protein: CASSLGGGRVEQFF. Variable domain in full (rest from reference TRBV11-1 and TRBJ2-1): EAEVAQSPRYKITEKSQAVAFWCDPISGHATLYWYRQILGQGPELLVQFQDESVVDDSQLPKDRFSAERLKGVDSTLKIQPAELGDSAMYLCASSLGGGRVEQFFGPGTRLTVL.

The chain joins TRBV6-6 to TRBJ1-5; D is unclear. Trimming stripped 5 bases from V and 5 bases from J, with 13 bases between. In germline, CDR1 is MNHNY, CDR2 SVGAGI (reference sequence). The CDR3 covers 14 residues. Here the CDR3 DNA reads TGTGCCAGCAGTCCACCGAGCAATGATCAGCCCCAGCATTTT. Translating it yields CASSPPSNDQPQHF.

This clonotype was detected only once. J is TRBJ1-1 and V is TRBV28; D is perhaps TRBD1 (5 bases). Germline V gene lookup returns CDR1 MDHEN and CDR2 SYDVKM. The CDR3 totals 19 residues. V dropped 10 bases and J dropped 2 bases, with 32 bases sitting between them. CDR3 amino acids: CATQKSILPSEGKNTEAFF. The CDR3 nucleotides are TGTGCCACCCAGAAGTCGATCTTGCCTTCAGAGGGGAAAAACACTGAAGCTTTCTTT.

In its sample, this clonotype was seen a few times. V usage is TRBV28 and J usage is TRBJ2-4; TRBD1 aligns across 9 bases. V shed 6 bases and J 8 bases; nucleotides not matched to a gene: 2. CDR1 is MDHEN, CDR2 SYDVKM, per germline. CDR3 length: 12 amino acids. The CDR3 DNA reads TGTGCCAGCAGCTGGACAGGGGACATTCAGTACTTC. Its translation is CASSWTGDIQYF.

This clonotype was seen many times. This chain links TRBV7-8 with TRBJ2-5, with 9 bases matching TRBD2. J was trimmed by 1 base and V by 8 bases; bases with no gene match: 5. The CDR3 contains 14 residues. CDR1 and CDR2 (germline): SGHVS, FQNEAQ. CDR3 amino acids: CASSSGGLQETQYF. The CDR3 coding sequence is TGTGCCAGCTCCAGCGGGGGGCTCCAAGAGACCCAGTACTTC.